This T cell receptor beta chain was retrieved from a study of T-cell memory formation after mild COVID-19. The table lists this clonotype with a few counts. TCRdb reprocessed the 5' RACE reads with MiXCR, giving one entry per CDR3 protein. The profile covers a few hundred thousand distinct CDR3 sequences, with 15% to 20% appearing a single time and around 20% taken by the ten largest. CDR1 MGHRA and CDR2 YSYEKL come from the germline V gene. Trimming cost V 4 bases and J 6 bases; bases outside gene matches: 3. This CDR3 region has 14 residues. J is TRBJ2-1 and V is TRBV4-1; 10 nucleotides align to TRBD1. The clonotype was recovered from a man younger than 35 who had mild COVID-19 (a few samples of this study predate the infection). Cell type and time point are not known. Material: PBMCs or a T cell subset sorted from them (not recorded which). CDR3 DNA: TGCGCCAGCAGCCCGACAGGGGGCTTCAATGAGCAGTTCTTC. The encoded protein is CASSPTGGFNEQFF.